The 30 T cell receptor beta chains given below trace back to one sample, sequenced in a study of T cells in Graves' hyperthyroidism and ophthalmopathy. Amplified TCR beta CDR3 regions came from RNA transcripts. HTBI primers were used for first-round RT-PCR of the TCR CDR3. TCRdb reanalysed the multiplex PCR reads using MiXCR and keeps one entry per CDR3 protein. The sample lists hundreds of thousands of distinct CDR3 sequences; around 14% were seen once. The sequenced sample consisted of blood. The receptors shown here come from a woman aged 30 to 39 with Graves' hyperthyroidism that later progressed to Graves' ophthalmopathy.

Only one count was recorded for this clonotype. A read error may be the cause here, since a much bigger clone is one base away. This rearrangement joins TRBV19 to TRBJ2-5, with D unclear. The CDR3 has 13 amino acids. CDR1 and CDR2 from the germline V gene are LNHDA and SQIVND (reference sequence). The germline V and J ends were trimmed by 3 bases and 3 bases, with 8 bases remaining between them. CDR3 bases: TGTGCCAGTAGTATCAGTCTAGAAGAGACCCAGTACTTC. This translates into CASSISLEETQYF.

This clonotype was counted only a few times. This sequence joins TRBV10-3 and TRBJ1-4, with 9 bases aligning to TRBD1. V dropped 9 bases and J dropped 5; count of bases not matched to a gene: 4. Germline lookup yields CDR1 ENHRY and CDR2 SYGVKD. CDR3 size: 13 residues. The CDR3 DNA reads as TGTGCCATAACAGGGGGCGAGAATGAAAAACTGTTTTTT. It specifies CAITGGENEKLFF.

Remarks on this clonotype: Since a much larger clone is just one base distant, this may be a read error. The genes are TRBV11-3 and TRBJ2-1; unclear D gene. This CDR3 region has 13 residues. In germline, CDR1 is SGHNT, CDR2 YENEEA. The CDR3 spells CASSLAPGNELFF. Written as DNA, the CDR3 is TGTGCCAGCAGCTTAGCTCCGGGCAATGAGCTGTTCTTC.

This clonotype has at least ten counts. The gene calls are TRBV20-1 and TRBJ1-1; 7 nucleotides match TRBD1. The CDR3 length is 13 residues. The germline CDR1 and CDR2 sequences are DFQATT and SNEGSKA (reference sequence). The CDR3: CTAEQGGRTEAFF. As DNA, the CDR3 is TGCACCGCCGAGCAGGGGGGCCGGACTGAAGCTTTCTTT.

This clonotype was observed many times. CDR3: CSARLPGQGAREQYF. The CDR3 DNA sequence: TGCAGTGCTAGACTTCCGGGACAGGGGGCGAGGGAGCAGTACTTC. The chain employs TRBV20-1 and TRBJ2-7; 12 bases are shared with TRBD1. Germline V CDR1 and CDR2: DFQATT, SNEGSKA (reference sequence). Losses at the gene ends were 2 bases for V and 7 bases for J; bases not matched to a gene: 9. CDR3 length: 15 residues.

This clonotype has a handful of counts. The V call is TRBV28, the J call TRBJ2-3, with D possibly being TRBD1 (7 bases). Per germline, CDR1 MDHEN and CDR2 SYDVKM. With 8 bases removed from V and 8 bases from J, the gap between germline ends came to 20 bases. CDR3 length: 14 residues. DNA of the CDR3: TGTGCCAGCTCGGCAGGGGGGTTTGGGGGTACGCAGTATTTT. Protein product: CASSAGGFGGTQYF.

The rearrangement uses TRBV7-3 and TRBJ2-1; 12 nucleotides match TRBD2. Germline V lookup: CDR1 SGHTA, CDR2 FQGTGA. J lost 10 bases, V lost 1 base, and 14 bases had no gene match. This CDR3 spans 18 amino acids. CDR3 region: CASSLRAGASGRAGEQFF. DNA of the CDR3: TGTGCCAGCAGCTTAAGGGCCGGGGCTAGCGGGAGGGCGGGAGAGCAGTTCTTC.

The genes are TRBV20-1 and TRBJ2-6, with a tentative D call TRBD2 (6 bases). The ends were cut back, 0 bases at V and 2 bases at J, with 17 bases in the middle. The CDR3 length is 18 residues. The germline CDR1 and CDR2 sequences are DFQATT and SNEGSKA (reference sequence). The CDR3 nucleotides are TGCAGTGCTAGAGATGACGGCGACGGGAGTACTGGGGCCAACGTCCTGACTTTC. It specifies CSARDDGDGSTGANVLTF.

There are many counts of this clonotype. V is TRBV6-1 and J is TRBJ1-3; the D is unclear. V was clipped by 4 bases and J by 1 base, with 11 bases between them. CDR3 length equals 15 residues. Germline CDR1 reads MNHNS; CDR2 reads SASEGT. The CDR3 sequence: CASSALAVSGNTIYF. The CDR3 DNA reads TGTGCCAGCAGTGCTCTAGCCGTGTCTGGAAACACCATATATTTT.

The CDR3 sequence: CATSGGPKDEQYF. In nucleotides, the CDR3 is TGTGCCACCAGTGGGGGCCCCAAGGACGAGCAGTACTTC. The rearrangement links TRBV24-1 to TRBJ2-7; the D gene is possibly TRBD1 (5 bases). Trimming shortened V by 5 bases and J by 5 bases, and 12 bases separated the two germline ends. The CDR3 contains 13 residues. The germline V gene has CDR1 KGHDR and CDR2 SFDVKD.

This clonotype has just a few counts. The chain is built from TRBV27 and TRBJ2-7; tentative D call: TRBD1 (5 bases). The CDR3 has 11 residues. The V gene's germline CDR1 is MNHEY and CDR2 SMNVEV (reference sequence). V was trimmed by 10 bases and J by 6 bases, leaving 13 bases between them. This chain's CDR3 is CATKGVSEQYF. DNA of the CDR3: TGTGCCACCAAAGGGGTCTCCGAGCAGTACTTC.

The chain joins TRBV12-3 or TRBV12-4 to TRBJ2-5, with D possibly being TRBD1 or TRBD2 (7 bases each). V was clipped by 5 bases and J by 3 bases, with 19 bases between them. CDR3 length: 16 residues. The DNA for the CDR3 is TGTGCCAGCAGTCCAGGGGAGGGGGCGGGGGAAGAGACCCAGTACTTC. This sequence encodes CASSPGEGAGEETQYF.

This clonotype turned up a few times. The chain joins TRBV13 to TRBJ2-5; D not resolved. V lost 0 bases to trimming and J lost 1 base, with 6 bases between them. The CDR3 spans 14 residues. Germline values: CDR1 PRHDT, CDR2 FYEKMQ (reference sequence). The CDR3 sequence: CASSLGSVQETQYF. The CDR3 DNA is TGTGCCAGCAGCTTAGGGTCAGTCCAAGAGACCCAGTACTTC.

The chain joins TRBV5-1 to TRBJ2-7; D not resolved. Trimming shortened V by 1 base and J by 3 bases, and 5 bases separated the two germline ends. This CDR3 is built from 12 residues. From germline, CDR1 is SGHRS and CDR2 YFSETQ. The CDR3 DNA follows: TGCGCCAGCAGCTTGACAGTCTACGAGCAGTACTTC. Amino acid sequence: CASSLTVYEQYF.

This clonotype was recorded many times. The chain carries TRBV10-3 and TRBJ2-5, with a possible D match to TRBD1 (6 bases). CDR1 ENHRY and CDR2 SYGVKD come from the germline V gene. Trimming pared 0 bases from V and 1 base from J, leaving 9 bases between. CDR3 length equals 15 residues. The DNA for the CDR3 is TGTGCCATCAGTGAGTCGACAGGTCCCCAAGAGACCCAGTACTTC. As protein: CAISESTGPQETQYF.

Only one count was recorded for this clonotype. The chain links TRBV4-1 to TRBJ2-2; D may be TRBD2 (6 bases). The CDR3 sequence is 16 residues long. V was clipped by 1 base and J by 5 bases, with 14 bases between them. Germline V gives CDR1 MGHRA, CDR2 YSYEKL. CDR3 DNA sequence: TGCGCCAGCAGCCAAGGTAGCGGAGGTGGGACCGGGGAGCTGTTTTTT. Translating it yields CASSQGSGGGTGELFF.

The chain joins TRBV29-1 to TRBJ2-7; 12 bases fit TRBD2. Trimming took 2 bases from V and 4 from J; bases not matched to a gene: 6. CDR1 is SQVTM, CDR2 ANQGSEA, per germline. There are 15 residues in the CDR3. In nucleotides, the CDR3 is TGCAGCGTTGAATACCTAGCGGGAGGGTTGTACGAGCAGTACTTC. This gives the protein CSVEYLAGGLYEQYF.

This clonotype was recorded a few times. The V call is TRBV18, the J call TRBJ2-6, with 7 bases aligning to TRBD1. V lost 2 bases to trimming and J lost 0 bases; unmatched junction nucleotides: 4. Germline CDR1 KGHSH, CDR2 LQKENI. CDR3 size: 17 residues. The DNA of the CDR3 is TGTGCCAGCTCACCAACAGGGGACCTCTCTGGGGCCAACGTCCTGACTTTC. Translating gives CASSPTGDLSGANVLTF.

This clonotype was seen repeatedly, ten times or more. The genes are TRBV6-1 and TRBJ2-2, with 8 positions matching TRBD2. Germline V gene lookup returns CDR1 MNHNS and CDR2 SASEGT. V shed 7 bases, J shed 4 bases, and the junction held 11 bases outside the gene matches. The CDR3 consists of 16 residues. CDR3 loop: CASIEGGLGRTGELFF. For the CDR3, the DNA is TGTGCCAGCATCGAGGGGGGACTAGGTCGCACCGGGGAGCTGTTTTTT.

Ten or more counts support this clonotype. This chain connects TRBV7-2 to TRBJ1-1; D is unclear. Germline loops: CDR1 SGHTA, CDR2 FQGNSA. Trimming took 5 bases from V and 1 from J, leaving 8 bases between them. There are 13 residues in the CDR3. This CDR3 is CASSNTPNTEAFF. The CDR3 region has the DNA TGTGCCAGCAGCAATACACCGAACACTGAAGCTTTCTTT.

This clonotype has ten or more counts. The rearrangement uses TRBV6-1 and TRBJ1-5; TRBD1 matches 8 bases. CDR1 is MNHNS and CDR2 is SASEGT in the germline V gene. The CDR3 totals 14 residues. V was pared by 5 bases and J by 5 bases, with 5 bases of the junction left unmatched. CDR3 residues: CASSKDRADQPQHF. CDR3 DNA: TGTGCCAGCAGTAAGGACAGGGCTGATCAGCCCCAGCATTTT.

At least ten counts were recorded for this clonotype. The chain has TRBV2 and TRBJ2-7; 11 bases are a match to TRBD2. CDR3 length equals 15 residues. V lost 5 bases, J lost 2 bases, and 5 bases stayed unmatched. CDR1 SNHLY and CDR2 FYNNEI come from the germline V gene. The CDR3 sequence is CASSQGTSGPYEQYF. The CDR3, as DNA: TGTGCCAGCAGTCAAGGGACTAGCGGCCCCTACGAGCAGTACTTC.

This clonotype occurred many times. The chain uses TRBV24-1 and TRBJ2-1, with TRBD2 matching 10 bases. Germline assignment: CDR1 KGHDR and CDR2 SFDVKD. J was trimmed by 5 bases and V by 3 bases; bases with no gene match: 3. CDR3 length: 15 residues. The CDR3 sequence: CATSDVGLADNEQFF. CDR3 bases: TGTGCCACCAGTGATGTCGGACTAGCGGACAATGAGCAGTTCTTC.

This clonotype was observed many times. This rearrangement joins TRBV12-3 or TRBV12-4 to TRBJ2-5, with D perhaps matching TRBD2 (6 bases). Deletions cut 5 bases from V and 3 bases from J, with 16 bases between. This CDR3 has 15 amino acids. The DNA for the CDR3 is TGTGCCAGCAGTCTTTCGGGGGAATGGAAAGAGACCCAGTACTTC. Protein sequence: CASSLSGEWKETQYF.

This clonotype was recorded at least ten times. V and J are TRBV6-2 or TRBV6-3 and TRBJ1-1; 8 bases map to TRBD1. Per germline, CDR1 MNHEY and CDR2 SVGEGT. This CDR3 region has 15 residues. V was clipped by 4 bases and J by 3 bases; unmatched bases: 7. In nucleotides, the CDR3 is TGTGCCAGCAGTTTACGACAGGGGTGGCACACTGAAGCTTTCTTT. It codes for CASSLRQGWHTEAFF.

This clonotype was seen a few times. The chain has TRBV20-1 and TRBJ2-3; 10 bases agree with TRBD1. Germline CDR1 reads DFQATT; CDR2 reads SNEGSKA (reference sequence). This CDR3 is 15 amino acids long. The CDR3 coding sequence is TGCAGCCTCACTCAGACAGGGGGCAAAACAGATACGCAGTATTTT. It specifies CSLTQTGGKTDTQYF.

The V gene is TRBV3-1, the J gene TRBJ2-2; no clear D gene. The CDR3 consists of 13 residues. With 4 bases removed from V and 5 bases from J, the gap between germline ends came to 8 bases. Germline CDR1 reads LGHDT; CDR2 reads YNNKEL (reference sequence). This CDR3 reads CASSRDLTGELFF. The CDR3 bases are TGTGCCAGCAGCCGCGATTTAACCGGGGAGCTGTTTTTT.

A few counts support this clonotype. The genes are TRBV5-6 and TRBJ1-1; D gene ambiguous. Germline V gene sequence: CDR1 SGHDT, CDR2 YYEEEE. The CDR3 sequence is 12 residues long. The V end was cut by 3 bases, the J end by 5 bases, with 8 bases between. The CDR3 loop is CASSSRSTEAFF. CDR3 nucleotides: TGTGCCAGCAGCTCCCGTAGTACTGAAGCTTTCTTT.

This clonotype was recorded at least ten times. CDR3 amino acids: CASRQAANEQFF. In nucleotides, the CDR3 is TGTGCCAGCAGACAAGCGGCCAATGAGCAGTTCTTC. The chain carries TRBV27 and TRBJ2-1, with a possible D match to TRBD2 (5 bases). This CDR3 comprises 12 residues. The V end was cut by 6 bases, the J end by 6 bases, with 9 bases between. Germline CDR1 reads MNHEY; CDR2 reads SMNVEV (reference sequence).

In this sample, this clonotype turned up many times. The V and J genes are TRBV13 and TRBJ1-5; the D is unclear. This CDR3 contains 15 residues. The V end lost 3 bases, the J end lost 0 bases, and 9 bases lay between the germline ends. Per the germline V gene, CDR1 is PRHDT and CDR2 is FYEKMQ (reference sequence). The CDR3 nucleotides read TGTGCCAGCAGCTTGGGTACGGGTAGCAATCAGCCCCAGCATTTT. It translates to CASSLGTGSNQPQHF.